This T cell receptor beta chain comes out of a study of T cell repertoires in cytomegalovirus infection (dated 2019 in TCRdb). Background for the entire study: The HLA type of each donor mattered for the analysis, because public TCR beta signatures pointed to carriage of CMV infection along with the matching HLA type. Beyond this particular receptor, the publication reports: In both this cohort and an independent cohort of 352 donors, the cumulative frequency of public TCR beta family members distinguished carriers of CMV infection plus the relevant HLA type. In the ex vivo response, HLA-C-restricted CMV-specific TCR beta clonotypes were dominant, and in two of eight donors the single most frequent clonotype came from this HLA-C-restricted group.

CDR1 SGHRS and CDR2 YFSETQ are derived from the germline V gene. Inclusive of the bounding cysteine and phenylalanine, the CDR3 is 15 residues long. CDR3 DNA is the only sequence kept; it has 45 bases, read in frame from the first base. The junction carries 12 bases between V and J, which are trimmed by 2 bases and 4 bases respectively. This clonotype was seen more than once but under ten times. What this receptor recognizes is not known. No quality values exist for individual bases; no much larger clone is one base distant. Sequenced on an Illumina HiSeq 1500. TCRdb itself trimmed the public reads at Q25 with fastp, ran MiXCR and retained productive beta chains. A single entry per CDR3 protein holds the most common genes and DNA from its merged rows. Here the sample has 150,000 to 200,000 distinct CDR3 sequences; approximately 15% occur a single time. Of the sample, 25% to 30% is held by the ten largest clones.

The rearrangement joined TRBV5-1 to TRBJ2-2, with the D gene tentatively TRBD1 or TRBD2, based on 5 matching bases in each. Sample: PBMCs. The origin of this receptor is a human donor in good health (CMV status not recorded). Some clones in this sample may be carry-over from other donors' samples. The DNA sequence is TGCGCCAGCAGCTTCCGGGACCATTTCACCGGGGAGCTGTTTTTT. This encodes CASSFRDHFTGELFF. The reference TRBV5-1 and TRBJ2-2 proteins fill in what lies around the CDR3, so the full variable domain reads KAGVTQTPRYLIKTRGQQVTLSCSPISGHRSVSWYQQTPGQGLQFLFEYFSETQRNKGNFPGRFSGRQFSNSRSEMNVSTLELGDSALYLCASSFRDHFTGELFFGEGSRLTVL.